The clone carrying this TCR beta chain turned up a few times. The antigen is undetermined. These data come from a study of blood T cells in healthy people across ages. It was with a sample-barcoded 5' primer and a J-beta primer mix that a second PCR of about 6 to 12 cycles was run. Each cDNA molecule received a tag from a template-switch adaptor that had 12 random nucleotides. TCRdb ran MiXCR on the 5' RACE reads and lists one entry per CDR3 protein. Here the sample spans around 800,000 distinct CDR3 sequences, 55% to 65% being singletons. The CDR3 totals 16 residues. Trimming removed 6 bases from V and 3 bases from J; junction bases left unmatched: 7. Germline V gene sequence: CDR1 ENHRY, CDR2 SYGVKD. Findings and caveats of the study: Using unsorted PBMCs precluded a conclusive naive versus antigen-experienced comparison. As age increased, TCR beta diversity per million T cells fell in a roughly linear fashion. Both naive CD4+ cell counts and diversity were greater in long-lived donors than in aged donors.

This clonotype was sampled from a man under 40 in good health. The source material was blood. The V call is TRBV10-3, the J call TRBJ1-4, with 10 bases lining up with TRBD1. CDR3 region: CAISLDRGAANEKLFF. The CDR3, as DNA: TGTGCCATCAGCTTGGACAGGGGGGCAGCTAATGAAAAACTGTTTTTT.